This T cell receptor (beta chain) was identified during a study of early T cells in non-severe SARS-CoV-2 infection. As for the study in general: Bulk RNA taken from unsorted whole blood was sequenced, leaving chains unpaired.

Study-wide results and caveats: Missing private and CD4 specificities, VDJdb matching favored anti-spike CD8 responses.

On this clonotype itself: Its target is not known.

In the library, individual cDNA molecules carried attached unique molecular identifiers. Each CDR3 protein gets one entry after TCRdb re-called the 5' RACE reads with MiXCR. The sample consists of tens of thousands of distinct CDR3 sequences, under 7.5% of them appearing once. The specimen was whole blood. This TCR was sampled from an adult who was a healthcare worker with PCR-confirmed SARS-CoV-2 infection or an uninfected control (not recorded which).

CDR3 protein: CASSLEGEPYNEQFF. CDR3 nucleotide sequence: TGTGCCAGCAGTTTAGAGGGGGAACCTTACAATGAGCAGTTCTTC. V gene TRBV12-3 or TRBV12-4 combines with J gene TRBJ2-1; possibly TRBD1 for D (6 bases). V lost 1 base to trimming and J lost 4 bases, with 11 bases between them. The CDR3 extends over 15 amino acids.